A selection of T cell receptor beta chains follows, all from one sample in a study of identical twins. TCRdb ran MiXCR on the 5' RACE reads and lists one entry per CDR3 protein. This table holds under 250,000 distinct CDR3 sequences, roughly 9.4% found once. Input material: memory (CD45RO+) T cells sorted from blood. Every receptor here comes from a young woman in good health. Each CDR3 is given with its conserved first and last residue. The D gene is left open where the match is weak. Clone size is shown for a subset of rows, as once, few, many or a class of expanded clone.

size	D	V	J	CDR3	DNA
NA	NA	TRBV5-6	TRBJ1-2	CASSWGAANYGYTF	TGTGCCAGCAGCTGGGGGGCAGCTAACTATGGCTACACCTTC
NA	NA	TRBV20-1	TRBJ2-1	CSATLGANYNEQFF	TGCAGTGCTACTCTGGGGGCTAACTACAATGAGCAGTTCTTC
many	NA	TRBV24-1	TRBJ2-7	CATHHGSTDYEQYF	TGTGCCACCCATCACGGTTCGACAGACTACGAGCAGTACTTC
once	NA	TRBV5-6	TRBJ2-1	CASSHGWLYEQFF	TGTGCCAGCAGCCACGGGTGGCTCTATGAGCAGTTCTTC
NA	TRBD2	TRBV6-4	TRBJ2-3	CASSARGLPDTQYF	TGTGCCAGCAGTGCTCGGGGACTACCCGATACGCAGTATTTT
many	TRBD1	TRBV5-1	TRBJ2-5	CASKGGGVETQYF	TGCGCCAGCAAAGGGGGCGGCGTGGAGACCCAGTACTTC
NA	NA	TRBV5-6	TRBJ2-3	CASSSQDTQYF	TGTGCCAGCAGCTCCCAAGATACGCAGTATTTT
many	NA	TRBV7-8	TRBJ1-6	CASSLGGHRNSPLHF	TGTGCCAGCAGCTTAGGGGGCCACAGGAATTCACCCCTCCACTTT
NA	NA	TRBV5-5	TRBJ2-7	CASKIQGYEQYF	TGTGCCAGCAAGATACAGGGCTACGAGCAGTACTTC
NA	NA	TRBV5-5	TRBJ1-2	CASSFGHLNYGYTF	TGTGCCAGCAGCTTTGGACACCTAAACTATGGCTACACCTTC
NA	TRBD2	TRBV29-1	TRBJ2-5	CSVDVAGYQETQYF	TGCAGCGTAGACGTAGCGGGGTACCAAGAGACCCAGTACTTC
NA	TRBD2	TRBV15	TRBJ2-3	CATSRLAGPTDTQYF	TGTGCCACCAGCAGACTAGCGGGACCCACAGATACGCAGTATTTT
many	NA	TRBV18	TRBJ1-3	CASSPQGNSGNTIYF	TGTGCCAGCTCACCACAGGGGAACTCTGGAAACACCATATATTTT
few	NA	TRBV7-3	TRBJ2-3	CASSLNQRDTQYF	TGTGCCAGCAGCTTAAATCAGAGAGATACGCAGTATTTT
NA	NA	TRBV5-1	TRBJ1-1	CASSGYGTVAEAFF	TGCGCCAGCAGCGGGTACGGGACCGTCGCTGAAGCTTTCTTT
many	NA	TRBV29-1	TRBJ2-7	CSVVGRVHEQYF	TGCAGCGTTGTTGGCAGGGTCCACGAGCAGTACTTC
few	TRBD1	TRBV12-3/TRBV12-4	TRBJ1-2	CASSHGTASAGYTF	TGTGCCAGCAGCCACGGGACAGCCTCCGCTGGCTACACCTTC
NA	NA	TRBV6-1	TRBJ2-7	CASSATLQGMEQYF	TGTGCCAGCAGTGCGACTCTACAGGGTATGGAGCAGTACTTC
NA	NA	TRBV9	TRBJ2-1	CASSAFGASAINEQFF	TGTGCCAGCAGCGCCTTTGGGGCTAGCGCCATCAATGAGCAGTTCTTC
many	NA	TRBV5-6	TRBJ1-5	CASSLGVRSNQPQHF	TGTGCCAGCAGCTTGGGGGTAAGAAGCAATCAGCCCCAGCATTTT
NA	TRBD1	TRBV2	TRBJ2-7	CATTRGQSYEQYF	TGTGCCACCACGAGGGGGCAATCCTACGAGCAGTACTTC
few	NA	TRBV12-3/TRBV12-4	TRBJ2-7	CASRWTSRGQYEQYF	TGTGCCAGCAGGTGGACTTCCCGGGGGCAATACGAGCAGTACTTC
many	TRBD2	TRBV9	TRBJ2-1	CASSVDDGLAFSSYNEQFF	TGTGCCAGCAGCGTAGACGATGGACTAGCGTTCAGCTCCTACAATGAGCAGTTCTTC
many	TRBD2	TRBV2	TRBJ2-2	CASSVTGGRTGELFF	TGTGCCAGCAGTGTAACGGGAGGGCGTACCGGGGAGCTGTTTTTT
few	TRBD2	TRBV6-1	TRBJ2-5	CATSLRGGTPETQYF	TGTGCCACCTCGCTGCGGGGGGGAACTCCAGAGACCCAGTACTTC
NA	TRBD2	TRBV20-1	TRBJ2-3	CSASGGADTQYF	TGCAGTGCTAGCGGGGGGGCAGATACGCAGTATTTT
NA	NA	TRBV12-3/TRBV12-4	TRBJ2-7	CASTPGFGAVEQYF	TGTGCCAGCACCCCCGGTTTTGGGGCGGTCGAGCAGTACTTC
many	NA	TRBV2	TRBJ2-2	CASMRAGRTGELFF	TGTGCCAGCATGCGGGCAGGGAGAACCGGGGAGCTGTTTTTT
NA	NA	TRBV11-1	TRBJ2-7	CASSSRPPFRDTLSYEQYF	TGTGCCAGCAGCTCCAGACCCCCTTTCCGGGACACCCTCTCCTACGAGCAGTACTTC
few	TRBD1	TRBV3-1	TRBJ1-1	CASSHGQARTEAFF	TGTGCCAGCAGCCACGGACAGGCTCGGACTGAAGCTTTCTTT
NA	TRBD2	TRBV10-1	TRBJ2-1	CASSESKLAGVLGYEQFF	TGCGCCAGCAGTGAGTCGAAGCTAGCGGGAGTATTGGGTTATGAGCAGTTCTTC
NA	NA	TRBV14	TRBJ1-1	CASSQEFNTEAFF	TGTGCCAGCAGCCAGGAATTTAACACTGAAGCTTTCTTT
NA	TRBD1	TRBV7-2	TRBJ2-5	CASSPQGQGKETQYF	TGTGCCAGCAGCCCACAAGGACAGGGGAAAGAGACCCAGTACTTC
many	TRBD1	TRBV5-1	TRBJ1-1	CASSRGTGEGIMNTEAFF	TGCGCCAGCAGCCGAGGGACAGGAGAGGGAATCATGAACACTGAAGCTTTCTTT
NA	TRBD2	TRBV10-3	TRBJ2-1	CAISRGGTQDNEQFF	TGTGCCATCAGTCGGGGGGGGACTCAAGACAATGAGCAGTTCTTC
many	TRBD2	TRBV4-2	TRBJ2-7	CASSHRLAGVNYEQYF	TGTGCCAGCAGCCACCGCCTAGCGGGAGTGAACTACGAGCAGTACTTC
NA	NA	TRBV6-1	TRBJ1-3	CASRLGQSSGNTIYF	TGTGCCAGCAGGCTCGGACAGAGCTCTGGAAACACCATATATTTT
few	NA	TRBV7-2	TRBJ2-2	CASSFNRAGELFF	TGTGCCAGCAGCTTTAATAGAGCCGGGGAGCTGTTTTTT
NA	TRBD2	TRBV7-2	TRBJ2-1	CASSPTGLAGREQFF	TGTGCCAGCAGCCCTACGGGACTAGCGGGACGGGAGCAGTTCTTC
few	TRBD2	TRBV14	TRBJ2-2	CASSQWEGTGELFF	TGTGCCAGCAGCCAGTGGGAGGGCACCGGGGAGCTGTTTTTT
few	NA	TRBV6-5	TRBJ2-2	CASSYPPPGELFF	TGTGCCAGCAGTTACCCACCACCCGGGGAGCTGTTTTTT
NA	NA	TRBV29-1	TRBJ2-7	CSVEDPGPHEQYF	TGCAGCGTTGAAGATCCGGGGCCCCACGAGCAGTACTTC
NA	NA	TRBV2	TRBJ1-1	CASNGGYSEAFF	TGTGCCAGCAACGGAGGGTACTCTGAAGCTTTCTTT
many	TRBD1	TRBV12-3/TRBV12-4	TRBJ2-7	CASSSPGQGIHEQYF	TGTGCCAGCAGTTCTCCGGGACAGGGGATCCACGAGCAGTACTTC
many	NA	TRBV3-1	TRBJ2-5	CASSPGTHTQETQYF	TGTGCCAGCAGTCCCGGGACACACACGCAAGAGACCCAGTACTTC
NA	NA	TRBV5-1	TRBJ2-5	CASSFIETQYF	TGCGCCAGCAGCTTTATCGAGACCCAGTACTTC